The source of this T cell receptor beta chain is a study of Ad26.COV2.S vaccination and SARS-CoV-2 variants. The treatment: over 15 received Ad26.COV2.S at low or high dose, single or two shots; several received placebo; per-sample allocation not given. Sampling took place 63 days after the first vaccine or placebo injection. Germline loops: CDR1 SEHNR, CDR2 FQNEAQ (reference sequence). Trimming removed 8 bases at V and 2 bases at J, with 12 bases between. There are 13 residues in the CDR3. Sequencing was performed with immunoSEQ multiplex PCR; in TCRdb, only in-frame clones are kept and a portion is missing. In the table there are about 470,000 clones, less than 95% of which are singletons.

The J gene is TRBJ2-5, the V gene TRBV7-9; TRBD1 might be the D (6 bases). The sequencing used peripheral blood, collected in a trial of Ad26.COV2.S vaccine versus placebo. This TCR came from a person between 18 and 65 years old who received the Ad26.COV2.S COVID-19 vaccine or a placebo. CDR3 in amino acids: CASERTDQETQYF. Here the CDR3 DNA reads TGTGCCAGCGAAAGGACAGATCAAGAGACCCAGTACTTC.